Following are 12 T cell receptor beta chains from one sample sequenced in a study of OX40 agonist ivuxolimab in advanced cancers. Clones were read by immunoSEQ multiplex PCR, and TCRdb kept only the in-frame ones, dropping some. The sample has around 62,000 clones, 70% to 90% seen once. The sample in question was CD4+ or CD8+ T cells sorted from blood, obtained in a trial of the OX40 agonist ivuxolimab. These receptors came from an adult with an advanced solid tumor such as melanoma, head and neck, liver or kidney cancer.

This clone was found a few times. This rearrangement joins TRBV5-1 to TRBJ2-1; no clear D. The V and J ends lost 0 bases and 3 bases respectively, with 19 bases between them. The length of the CDR3 is 18 residues. Germline loops: CDR1 SGHRS, CDR2 YFSETQ. The CDR3: CASSLAVTLASLYNEQFF. The CDR3 coding sequence is TGCGCCAGCAGCTTGGCCGTGACCTTAGCCTCTCTCTACAATGAGCAGTTCTTC.

The chain employs TRBV6-5 and TRBJ1-2, with D perhaps TRBD1 (5 bases). V was shortened by 2 bases and J by 14 bases, with 15 bases between the two germline ends. The CDR3 runs 12 residues. Germline V gene data show CDR1 as MNHEY and CDR2 as SVGAGI. CDR3 protein: CASSYPLGAATF. The CDR3 DNA reads as TGTGCCAGCAGTTACCCGCTTGGGGCGGCTACCTTC.

The chain links TRBV6-6 to TRBJ1-3, with 9 positions matching TRBD1. The CDR3 spans 15 residues. Looked up from germline, CDR1 is MNHNY and CDR2 is SVGAGI (reference sequence). V gave up 2 bases and J gave up 4 bases; unmatched junction bases: 3. This CDR3 is CASSYGQGSGNTIYF. The CDR3, as DNA: TGTGCCAGCAGTTACGGACAGGGGTCAGGAAACACCATATATTTT.

A few counts support this clone. The CDR3 DNA reads TGTGCCAGCAGTGTTGCCAGCGGGATGTTGGCCGGGGAGCTGTTTTTT. It codes for CASSVASGMLAGELFF. This chain joins TRBV2 and TRBJ2-2, with TRBD2 identical over 7 bases. Germline V CDR1 and CDR2: SNHLY, FYNNEI. Trimming removed 4 bases from V and 6 bases from J; junction bases left unmatched: 11. The CDR3 is 16 amino acids.

The V and J genes are TRBV7-9 and TRBJ1-4, with 7 nucleotides matching TRBD1. The germline V gene encodes CDR1 SEHNR and CDR2 FQNEAQ (reference sequence). The CDR3 runs 14 residues. The trim removed 5 bases at V and 4 bases at J, leaving 4 bases unmatched. CDR3 bases: TGTGCCAGCAGCACCGGGACAGTTAATGAAAAACTGTTTTTT. Protein sequence: CASSTGTVNEKLFF.

The gene calls are TRBV12-5 and TRBJ2-6, with TRBD1 matching over 7 bases. The J segment lost 0 bases and the V segment lost 5 bases, leaving 7 bases of the junction unmatched. Germline V gives CDR1 LGHNT, CDR2 FRNRAP. This CDR3 comprises 17 residues. CDR3 region: CASGLGQVPSGANVLTF. In nucleotides, the CDR3 is TGTGCTAGTGGTCTAGGACAGGTCCCCTCTGGGGCCAACGTCCTGACTTTC.

This chain uses TRBV7-2 with TRBJ2-1, with 10 bases lining up with TRBD2. Germline values: CDR1 SGHTA, CDR2 FQGNSA. This CDR3 region has 16 residues. Trimming at V came to 5 bases and at J to 8 bases, leaving 12 bases not matched to a gene. CDR3 in amino acids: CASSLRTSGGRDEQFF. The CDR3, as DNA: TGTGCCAGCAGCCTCCGGACTAGCGGAGGGAGGGATGAGCAGTTCTTC.

The V gene is TRBV6-6, the J gene TRBJ1-1; D unresolved. Trimming stripped 4 bases from V and 2 bases from J, with 11 bases between. The V gene's germline CDR1 is MNHNY and CDR2 SVGAGI (reference sequence). The CDR3 has 14 amino acids. CDR3 coding DNA: TGTGCCAGCAGTTCCCTGACCTTTAACACTGAAGCTTTCTTT. This gives the protein CASSSLTFNTEAFF.

V usage is TRBV7-2 and J usage is TRBJ2-7; D is undetermined. Between the trimmed V and J ends, which lost 3 bases and 1 base, there was a span of 10 bases. The CDR3 runs to 14 residues. The V gene's germline CDR1 is SGHTA and CDR2 FQGNSA. CDR3 in amino acids: CASSFSLGSYEQYF. The CDR3 DNA reads as TGTGCCAGCAGCTTTAGTTTAGGGTCCTACGAGCAGTACTTC.

CDR3 protein: CASSETVTGGEQYF. CDR3 bases: TGCGCCAGCAGTGAGACAGTGACAGGGGGCGAGCAGTACTTC. The chain is built from TRBV10-2 and TRBJ2-7; 9 bases map to TRBD1. The germline gives CDR1 WSHSY, CDR2 SAAADI. The CDR3 consists of 14 residues. Trimming at V came to 2 bases and at J to 6 bases, leaving 5 bases not matched to a gene.

V and J are TRBV7-8 and TRBJ1-1; tentatively, D is TRBD1 (5 bases). The germline V gene encodes CDR1 SGHVS and CDR2 FQNEAQ. The CDR3 is 17 residues long. V dropped 1 base and J dropped 0 bases, with 15 bases sitting between them. The CDR3 nucleotides read TGTGCCAGCAGCTTAGGGGTCAACAGGAACATGAACACTGAAGCTTTCTTT. Encoded protein: CASSLGVNRNMNTEAFF.

The chain uses TRBV7-3 and TRBJ1-1; TRBD1 is a possible D gene (6 bases). CDR3 length: 15 residues. Germline CDR1 reads SGHTA; CDR2 reads FQGTGA. The V end lost 5 bases, the J end lost 10 bases, and 23 bases lay between the germline ends. CDR3 in amino acids: CASSPFGGGVTGAFF. The CDR3 nucleotides read TGTGCCAGCAGCCCCTTCGGGGGGGGCGTGACAGGAGCTTTCTTT.